Below, one T cell receptor (beta chain) is given with its context. Its antigen is still unknown. No much larger clone is present one base from it, and per-base qualities are unavailable. Including cysteine and phenylalanine, the CDR3 has 14 amino acids. Only the CDR3 DNA stays, 42 bases, in frame from base 1. Cut back by 2 bases and 1 base, the V and J ends lie 8 bases apart. The germline V gene supplies CDR1 MDHEN and CDR2 SYDVKM. The data stem from a study of shared clonotypes between healthy human individuals (dated by TCRdb to 2020 to 2021). About the full investigation: Three men and a couple of women, aged 18 to 49 years, made up the cohort. Each donor's leukapheresis produced roughly between roughly 0.85 and 9.5 billion PBMCs. For each donor, CD4 naive and CD4 memory were each run on three plates, CD8 naive on two plates, and CD8 memory on one plate. Blood TCR repertoires of a handful of healthy adults were deeply sequenced to estimate repertoire size and the extent of clonotype sharing between individuals. To increase sequencing depth and limit assay-specific biases, TCR repertoire library preparation and sequencing were carried out by different laboratories using diverse techniques. General study outcomes and caveats: Rarefaction of sorted-subset datasets indicated incomplete sequencing despite the large sequencing depth. Only blood was sampled, and tissue TCR repertoires likely differ from those in blood. The genetic and exposure-history diversity represented was limited by the small number of donors. Naive subsets generally had larger estimated clonotype richness than memory subsets. Sharing across a few donors was observed for approximately 5% of naive CD4, 3% to 4% of naive CD8, 2% to 2.5% of memory CD4, and roughly 0.4% of memory CD8 clonotypes. Pairwise subsampling led to the expectation that sequencing depth would affect the degree of clonotype sharing among donors. Compared with non-shared clonotypes, clonotypes shared by all four sorted-subset donors had higher generation probabilities.

TCR CDR3 regions were amplified from genomic DNA by multiplex PCR using the deep immunoSEQ assay. Extracted genomic DNA from each cell subset was distributed evenly across all wells of several immunoSEQ 96-well plates, and each plate was treated as a replicate. For sorted subsets, each replicate PCR was loaded with approximately 200 ng genomic DNA, equivalent to 25,000 to 35,000 T cell genomes. Purified libraries were measured with a Qubit 3.0 fluorometer, size-checked on a Bioanalyzer 2100, and measured again with the KAPA Library Quantification kit. Each immunoSEQ 96-well plate was sequenced on its own single-read 150-cycle Illumina NextSeq 550 flow cell. The authors' analysis ran thus. Because only junctional sequences without quality scores were contained in the immunoSEQ output, filtering matching that applied to full-length reads could not be performed. To assign V/J genes and CDR3, sequences were annotated against IMGT germline references using PyIR, a Python wrapper for IgBLAST v1.9. Reads were removed for weak V/J assignments (E-value above 1e-6), missing CDR3, stop codons, out-of-frame junctions, or ambiguous translated residues. V3J clonotypes were defined as sequences sharing an identical inferred V gene, J gene, and CDR3 amino acid sequence. Percentage overlap between repertoires was computed as shared unique clonotypes divided by the size of the smaller repertoire. Repertoire richness was assessed with RTK rarefaction, the Chao1 estimator, and Recon v2.1 estimates of unobserved clonotypes. Generation probabilities were computed with OLGA for all TCRbeta clonotypes obtained by the gDNA method from four donors. Drawn from immuneACCESS, this table holds only the in-frame rearrangements with V and J called that TCRdb kept. Clones are partly lost; checked studies trace under half to an unresolved V gene and leave the rest unexplained. The V and J calls and clone size come from that table; D and trimming were worked out from the DNA. The sample profile shows millions of clones; approximately 94% of them were found once. Roughly 1% of the sample belongs to the ten largest clones.

For the CD8 naive samples, CD45RO-negative cells were positively selected for CCR7, yielding a CD45RA+CCR7+ population from which TemRA cells were excluded. Healthy HIV-negative adults with no recently reported acute infections or vaccinations were included as donors. All donors were Caucasian adults living in Nashville, Tennessee, USA. Blood was collected by leukapheresis, and PBMCs were isolated by Ficoll-Histopaque density gradient centrifugation and then cryopreserved in liquid nitrogen vapor phase. Analytical flow cytometry was used to check the purity and quantity of every magnetically sorted T cell population. Each sorted fraction had its genomic DNA isolated and then quantified by UV absorbance on a Nanodrop 2000c.

The rearrangement combines TRBV28 with TRBJ2-5; the D gene is not confidently resolved. This sequence originates from a man younger than 30 in good health. The sample was naive CD8+ T cells sorted from blood. The sample's cell subset or site label, decoded: CD45RA+CCR7+. CDR3 region: CASSLRAVQETQYF. Here is the DNA: TGTGCCAGCAGTTTACGGGCAGTCCAAGAGACCCAGTACTTC.